Listed here are 13 T cell receptor beta chains from one sample, sequenced in a study of regulatory T cells in long-lasting Graves disease. Time point given: newly diagnosed GD, antithyroid drugs for less than 3 months. Researchers made the TCR library from RNA that was extracted from PBMCs. Arm-PCR of CDR3 regions and iRepertoire HTBI primers were used to build TCR beta libraries. TCRdb used MiXCR to reprocess the multiplex PCR reads, holding one entry per CDR3 protein. The profile shows approximately 470,000 distinct CDR3 sequences, about 16% of them singletons. The same specimen was also included in a second study, on T cells in Graves' hyperthyroidism and ophthalmopathy.

The sample consisted of peripheral blood mononuclear cells (PBMCs), taken at new diagnosis, from a patient treated with antithyroid drugs. The receptors stem from a man aged 35-49 years with Graves disease.

This clonotype was counted at least ten times. The rearrangement links TRBV11-2 to TRBJ2-5, with TRBD2 as a possible D gene (5 bases). The CDR3 is 13 amino acids. The germline gives CDR1 SGHAT, CDR2 FQNNGV. V lost 5 bases and J lost 4, with 11 bases in between. The CDR3 sequence: CASSRRSGETQYF. The CDR3 DNA reads TGTGCCAGCAGCCGACGGAGCGGAGAGACCCAGTACTTC.

This clonotype was detected ten times or more. The chain couples TRBV2 to TRBJ2-7; TRBD2 agrees at 7 bases. Germline V lookup: CDR1 SNHLY, CDR2 FYNNEI. Trimming removed 8 bases from V and 6 bases from J; junction bases left unmatched: 7. The CDR3 runs 12 residues. CDR3 sequence (DNA): TGTGCCAGCTGGGGGGGAACCGCCGAGCAGTACTTC. Protein sequence: CASWGGTAEQYF. Based on the CDR3 plus reference TRBV2 and TRBJ2-7, the full variable domain is EPEVTQTPSHQVTQMGQEVILRCVPISNHLYFYWYRQILGQKVEFLVSFYNNEISEKSEIFDDQFSVERPDGSNFTLKIRSTKLEDSAMYFCASWGGTAEQYFGPGTRLTVT.

V gene TRBV29-1 combines with J gene TRBJ1-2, with 9 nucleotides matching TRBD1. In germline, CDR1 is SQVTM, CDR2 ANQGSEA. The V gene end was trimmed by 2 bases and the J gene end by 8 bases; junction bases not matched to a gene: 12. CDR3 length equals 15 residues. The CDR3 coding sequence is TGCAGCGTTGAACGCTCGGACAGGGGAGGTTGGGGCTACACCTTC. Translated, it gives CSVERSDRGGWGYTF. The full variable domain, with the rest looked up from reference TRBV29-1 and TRBJ1-2, is SAVISQKPSRDICQRGTSLTIQCQVDSQVTMMFWYRQQPGQSLTLIATANQGSEATYESGFVIDKFPISRPNLTFSTLTVSNMSPEDSSIYLCSVERSDRGGWGYTFGSGTRLTVV.

This clonotype was found many times. The chain combines TRBV11-3 with TRBJ2-1, with D uncertain. Deletions cut 0 bases from V and 0 bases from J, with 9 bases between. The CDR3 has 16 amino acids. Per the germline V gene, CDR1 is SGHNT and CDR2 is YENEEA. CDR3 amino acids: CASSLELGSSYNEQFF. The CDR3, as DNA: TGTGCCAGCAGCTTAGAGTTGGGAAGCTCCTACAATGAGCAGTTCTTC.

J is TRBJ2-7 and V is TRBV15; TRBD2 agrees at 7 bases. CDR1 LNHNV and CDR2 YYDKDF come from the germline V gene (reference sequence). The CDR3 runs 15 residues. The ends lost 0 bases at V and 5 bases at J; junction bases unmatched: 7. The DNA of the CDR3 is TGTGCCACCAGCAGAGATCGGGGGGTGGTCCACGAGCAGTACTTC. It encodes CATSRDRGVVHEQYF.

At least ten counts were recorded for this clonotype. This chain connects TRBV11-2 to TRBJ2-7, with a tentative D call TRBD2 (6 bases). Germline V lookup: CDR1 SGHAT, CDR2 FQNNGV. This CDR3 spans 15 amino acids. Trimming removed 0 bases from V and 5 bases from J, with 14 bases in between. CDR3: CASSLEPAGGDEQYF. CDR3 bases: TGTGCCAGCAGCTTAGAACCCGCCGGGGGTGACGAGCAGTACTTC.

This clonotype was detected ten times or more. This chain links TRBV29-1 with TRBJ2-1; TRBD1 is a possible D gene (5 bases). CDR3 length: 13 amino acids. Deletions cut 3 bases from V and 4 bases from J, with 10 bases between. CDR1 and CDR2 (germline): SQVTM, ANQGSEA. This chain's CDR3 is CSVDRARYNEQFF. Here the CDR3 DNA reads TGCAGCGTTGACAGGGCGCGATACAATGAGCAGTTCTTC.

The V call is TRBV30, the J call TRBJ1-2; tentative D call: TRBD1 (6 bases). Trimming pared 2 bases from V and 5 bases from J, leaving 24 bases between. This CDR3 region has 17 residues. Germline V gives CDR1 GTSNPN, CDR2 SVGIG (reference sequence). CDR3 coding DNA: TGTGCCTGGAGTCCACGGGTCCTCATCCAGGGGTTTTATGGCTACACCTTC. Translating gives CAWSPRVLIQGFYGYTF.

The V gene is TRBV6-1, the J gene TRBJ2-7; 11 nucleotides line up with TRBD2. The V gene end was trimmed by 7 bases and the J gene end by 3 bases; junction bases not matched to a gene: 5. Germline values: CDR1 MNHNS, CDR2 SASEGT. The CDR3 is 14 amino acids. The CDR3 nucleotides are TGTGCCAGCACCAGACTAGCGGGACACTACGAGCAGTACTTC. This codes for CASTRLAGHYEQYF.

There are a few counts of this clonotype. The chain joins TRBV2 to TRBJ1-5, with a tentative D call TRBD1 (6 bases). Germline V gives CDR1 SNHLY, CDR2 FYNNEI. The CDR3 length is 13 residues. Trimming pared 7 bases from V and 1 base from J, leaving 8 bases between. The CDR3 region is CASNGQSNQPQHF. The CDR3 nucleotides are TGTGCCAGCAACGGACAGAGCAATCAGCCCCAGCATTTT. The full variable domain, completed using reference TRBV2 and TRBJ1-5, is EPEVTQTPSHQVTQMGQEVILRCVPISNHLYFYWYRQILGQKVEFLVSFYNNEISEKSEIFDDQFSVERPDGSNFTLKIRSTKLEDSAMYFCASNGQSNQPQHFGDGTRLSIL.

This clonotype was observed at least ten times. The chain has TRBV28 and TRBJ2-2, with D uncertain. There are 12 residues in the CDR3. Germline assignment: CDR1 MDHEN and CDR2 SYDVKM. The ends were cut back, 5 bases at V and 7 bases at J, with 8 bases in the middle. CDR3 DNA: TGTGCCAGCAGTGTCCGGATCGGGGAGCTGTTTTTT. Translated: CASSVRIGELFF.

This clonotype was detected ten times or more. V gene TRBV12-3 or TRBV12-4 combines with J gene TRBJ2-2, with D perhaps TRBD1 (5 bases). The CDR3 contains 13 residues. The V end was cut by 4 bases, the J end by 7 bases, with 10 bases between. For the CDR3, the DNA is TGTGCCAGCAGTTCCAGGGTTGGCGGGGAGCTGTTTTTT. This codes for CASSSRVGGELFF.

In this sample, this clonotype turned up many times. This chain links TRBV27 with TRBJ2-4; D not resolved. The CDR3 is 15 amino acids. CDR1 is MNHEY and CDR2 is SMNVEV in the germline V gene (reference sequence). V lost 5 bases, J lost 0 bases, and 11 bases lay in between. CDR3: CASSPSIVAKNIQYF. The CDR3 nucleotides read TGTGCCAGCAGTCCGTCGATTGTAGCCAAAAACATTCAGTACTTC.